This T cell receptor beta chain was identified in a study of CD8 T cells in Susac syndrome. Regarding the study as a whole: The total CD8+ repertoires contained about 16 Susac-specific public clones, and the CD8+ TEMRA repertoires contained roughly 5.

A quantity of roughly 0.5 to 1 ug RNA underwent reverse transcription using random hexamers. TCRdb reprocessed the immunoSEQ multiplex PCR reads with MiXCR, giving one entry per CDR3 protein. The sample has 150,000 to 200,000 distinct CDR3 sequences; approximately 95% are singletons. A note on this clonotype: The antigen remains undetermined.

Germline values: CDR1 MGHRA, CDR2 YSYEKL. The CDR3 is 12 amino acids. Between the trimmed V and J ends, which lost 1 base and 5 bases, there was a span of 6 bases. V is TRBV4-1 and J is TRBJ2-7; no clear D gene. Sequencing was done on a sample of CD8+ T cells from PBMCs. The clonotype comes from a human donor with Susac syndrome. The chain's CDR3 is CASSQVLDEQYF. The CDR3 coding sequence is TGCGCCAGCAGCCAAGTCTTGGACGAGCAGTACTTC.